This T cell receptor beta chain is drawn from a study of radiotherapy plus CTLA-4 blockade in lung cancer. Study results and caveats: Blood TCR clones of tumor origin expanded after radiotherapy plus ipilimumab. The best predictor of response was reported to be early blood T cell clone dynamics, with interferon-beta.

Regarding this clone: Its antigen remains unknown.

Repertoires were generated with immunoSEQ multiplex PCR, while TCRdb's copy carries only in-frame clones and drops some. The sample has 70,000 to 90,000 clones, around 80% seen once. Sequences were derived from peripheral blood, sampled from a patient treated with radiotherapy plus ipilimumab. The receptor was isolated from a human donor with non-small cell lung cancer who had a complete response to radiotherapy plus ipilimumab.

CDR3 nucleotide sequence: TGTGCCAGCAGTTTATGGTACGTGGGGGACGCGAATCAGCCCCAGCATTTT. This encodes CASSLWYVGDANQPQHF. V is TRBV28 and J is TRBJ1-5; possibly TRBD1 for D (5 bases). The CDR3 spans 17 residues. Germline assignment: CDR1 MDHEN and CDR2 SYDVKM. V was shortened by 0 bases and J by 4 bases, with 16 bases between the two germline ends.